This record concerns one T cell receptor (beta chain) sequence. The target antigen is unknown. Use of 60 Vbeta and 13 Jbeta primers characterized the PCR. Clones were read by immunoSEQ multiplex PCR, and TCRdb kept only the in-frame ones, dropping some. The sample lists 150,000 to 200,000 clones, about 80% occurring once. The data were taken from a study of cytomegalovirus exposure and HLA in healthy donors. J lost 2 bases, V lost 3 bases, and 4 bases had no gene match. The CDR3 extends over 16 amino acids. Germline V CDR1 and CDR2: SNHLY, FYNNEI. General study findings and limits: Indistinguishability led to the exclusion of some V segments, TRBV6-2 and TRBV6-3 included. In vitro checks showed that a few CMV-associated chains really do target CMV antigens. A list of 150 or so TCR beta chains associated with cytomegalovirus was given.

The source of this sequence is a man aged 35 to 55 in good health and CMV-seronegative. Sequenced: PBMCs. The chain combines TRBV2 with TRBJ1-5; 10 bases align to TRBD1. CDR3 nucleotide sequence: TGTGCCAGCAGTGATGGACAGGGGGTCGGCAATCAGCCCCAGCATTTT. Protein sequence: CASSDGQGVGNQPQHF.